This T cell receptor (beta chain) was captured in a study of T cells in Graves' hyperthyroidism and ophthalmopathy. Template material for amplifying TCR beta CDR3 regions consisted of RNA transcripts. The HTBI set primed first-round TCR CDR3 RT-PCR. One entry per CDR3 protein results from TCRdb running MiXCR on the multiplex PCR reads. The table has about 700,000 distinct CDR3 sequences, just under 45% seen once. V lost 3 bases to trimming and J lost 0 bases, with 9 bases between them. The CDR3 spans 15 residues. Germline V gene lookup returns CDR1 SGDLS and CDR2 YYNGEE. This receptor was identified in an adult man with Graves' disease, either hyperthyroidism or ophthalmopathy (not recorded which). The sequencing sample was made of peripheral blood or thyroid tissue (not recorded which). The chain combines TRBV9 with TRBJ1-4; unclear D gene. CDR3 sequence: CASSAGGTTNEKLFF. Here the CDR3 DNA reads TGTGCCAGCAGCGCCGGCGGAACAACTAATGAAAAACTGTTTTTT.